This note documents a single TCR beta chain sequence. The sample belongs to a study of blood T cell repertoires in COVID-19. The CDR3 consists of 13 residues. Germline trimming cut 7 bases from V and 2 bases from J; bases unmatched to any gene: 6. The V gene's germline CDR1 is SGHRS and CDR2 YFSETQ. Method: immunoSEQ multiplex PCR; TCRdb's copy keeps in-frame clones and lacks some. Here the sample spans about 200,000 clones, around 85% being singletons. What was sequenced was peripheral blood. The sequence derives from a man in his sixties with acute or convalescent COVID-19. This rearrangement joins TRBV5-1 to TRBJ2-7; 7 bases map to TRBD2. The DNA for the CDR3 is TGCGCCAGCCGCCGGGGGGAGGCCTACGAGCAGTACTTC. Its translation is CASRRGEAYEQYF.